These T cell receptor beta chains were read from a single sample in a study of OX40 agonist ivuxolimab in advanced cancers. Produced via immunoSEQ multiplex PCR; TCRdb's table is partial and in-frame only. The sample has more than 45,000 clones, roughly 77% seen once. Sequenced material: CD4+ or CD8+ T cells sorted from blood, taken in a trial of the OX40 agonist ivuxolimab. These TCRs come from an adult with an advanced solid tumor such as melanoma, head and neck, liver or kidney cancer. Both conserved end residues are part of each CDR3. A D gene is named only where the DNA matches it firmly. Rows give clone size only sometimes, using once, few, many, or a class for an expanded clone.

size,V,J,D,CDR3,DNA
once,TRBV5-8,TRBJ2-7,TRBD1,CASSLTGTGLYEQYF,TGTGCCAGCAGCTTGACCGGGACAGGCTTATACGAGCAGTACTTC
.,TRBV7-6,TRBJ2-1,TRBD2,CASSSLLAPYNEQFF,TGTGCCAGCAGCTCACTACTAGCGCCATACAATGAGCAGTTCTTC
.,TRBV10-1,TRBJ2-5,TRBD2,CASSGTSGGGETQYF,TGCGCCAGCAGCGGGACTAGCGGGGGCGGGGAGACCCAGTACTTC
.,TRBV11-2,TRBJ2-2,TRBD1,CASSPAAGTGILFTGELFF,TGTGCCAGCAGCCCGGCTGCCGGGACAGGGATTCTTTTCACCGGGGAGCTGTTTTTT
.,TRBV6-1,TRBJ2-3,.,CASSEAPGAFNTDTQYF,TGTGCCAGCAGTGAAGCACCGGGGGCCTTCAACACAGATACGCAGTATTTT
.,TRBV19,TRBJ2-7,.,CASSGKQYEQYF,TGTGCCAGTAGTGGGAAACAGTACGAGCAGTACTTC
.,TRBV4-2,TRBJ2-2,TRBD2,CASSQDPSGGYNTGELFF,TGTGCCAGCAGCCAAGATCCTAGCGGGGGGTATAACACCGGGGAGCTGTTTTTT
.,TRBV2,TRBJ1-3,TRBD1,CASGSDRVVGNTIYF,TGTGCCAGCGGATCGGACAGGGTAGTTGGAAACACCATATATTTT
.,TRBV5-1,TRBJ1-4,.,CASSASRDPVGEKLFF,TGCGCCAGCAGCGCCAGCCGGGACCCGGTCGGGGAAAAACTGTTTTTT
.,TRBV29-1,TRBJ2-1,TRBD1,CSVPGQGSYNEQFF,TGCAGCGTTCCGGGACAGGGTTCCTACAATGAGCAGTTCTTC
.,TRBV19,TRBJ2-7,TRBD2,CASSIQAGEYEQYF,TGTGCCAGTAGTATACAAGCGGGGGAGTACGAGCAGTACTTC
.,TRBV19,TRBJ2-2,TRBD2,CASSSLAGDGELFF,TGTGCCAGTAGTAGTTTAGCGGGGGACGGGGAGCTGTTTTTT
.,TRBV7-9,TRBJ2-1,TRBD2,CASSSLAGVGEQFF,TGTGCCAGCAGCTCACTAGCGGGGGTTGGTGAGCAGTTCTTC
.,TRBV5-6,TRBJ2-3,.,CASSSLTGTDTQYF,TGTGCCAGCAGCTCGTTAACAGGGACAGATACGCAGTATTTT
.,TRBV6-5,TRBJ2-3,TRBD2,CASSKSGGARDTQYF,TGTGCCAGCAGCAAGAGCGGGGGGGCCCGAGATACGCAGTATTTT
once,TRBV7-6,TRBJ2-1,.,CASSLAPVANEQFF,TGTGCCAGCAGCTTAGCGCCTGTCGCCAATGAGCAGTTCTTC
.,TRBV9,TRBJ2-5,.,CASSTRGSNQETQYF,TGTGCCAGCAGCACTAGAGGATCCAACCAAGAGACCCAGTACTTC
.,TRBV7-2,TRBJ2-2,.,CASSSRGGFAGELFF,TGTGCCAGCAGCTCCAGGGGAGGATTCGCCGGGGAGCTGTTTTTT
.,TRBV7-8,TRBJ2-7,.,CASSSIRGGYEQYF,TGTGCCAGCAGCTCGATCAGGGGTGGCTACGAGCAGTACTTC
.,TRBV6-1,TRBJ2-7,.,CASTPEGYEQYF,TGTGCCAGCACCCCGGAGGGCTACGAGCAGTACTTC
.,TRBV7-2,TRBJ2-5,.,CASSLAGVGKTQYF,TGTGCCAGCAGCTTAGCAGGGGTGGGAAAGACCCAGTACTTC
once,TRBV14,TRBJ2-3,.,CASTRFLSDTQYF,TGTGCCAGCACCCGGTTTCTATCAGATACGCAGTATTTT